This is a list of T cell receptor beta chains from one sample in a study of T cell repertoires and HLA-DP antigens. Only in-frame clones appear in the TCRdb table, and some are missing; sequencing was by immunoSEQ multiplex PCR. Here the sample spans about 110,000 clones, about 92% being singletons. Their specific antigens are unknown. Material for sequencing was CD4+ T cells from PBMCs. These receptors came from a woman aged 18-29 years in good health and CMV-seronegative. Both conserved end residues are part of each CDR3. The order of the fields is CDR3 protein, CDR3 length, V gene, J gene.

CDR3 protein: CASRRGGQETQYF; CDR3 length: 13; V gene: TRBV28; J gene: TRBJ2-5
CDR3 protein: CASSFTLQYGDTGELFF; CDR3 length: 17; V gene: TRBV28; J gene: TRBJ2-2
CDR3 protein: CASSLTGGSYNEQFF; CDR3 length: 15; V gene: TRBV7-3; J gene: TRBJ2-1
CDR3 protein: CASSPGRQTNTEAFF; CDR3 length: 15; V gene: TRBV19; J gene: TRBJ1-1
CDR3 protein: CASSPPSGQGGYGYTF; CDR3 length: 16; V gene: TRBV18; J gene: TRBJ1-2
CDR3 protein: CASSLTPLTGLKTDTQYF; CDR3 length: 18; V gene: TRBV27; J gene: TRBJ2-3
CDR3 protein: CASSVDSLGLPEAFF; CDR3 length: 15; V gene: TRBV9; J gene: TRBJ1-1
CDR3 protein: CASSLVAVNTGELFF; CDR3 length: 15; V gene: TRBV5-8; J gene: TRBJ2-2
CDR3 protein: CASSLKAAGTEAFF; CDR3 length: 14; V gene: TRBV7-8; J gene: TRBJ1-1
CDR3 protein: CASSPDLRTNTEAFF; CDR3 length: 15; V gene: TRBV18; J gene: TRBJ1-1
CDR3 protein: CASSSGGASNQPQHF; CDR3 length: 15; V gene: TRBV28; J gene: TRBJ1-5
CDR3 protein: CASSPSTGGPHF; CDR3 length: 12; V gene: TRBV18; J gene: TRBJ2-5
CDR3 protein: CASSQGVPGQVGYGYTF; CDR3 length: 17; V gene: TRBV4-2; J gene: TRBJ1-2
CDR3 protein: CASSEAELTQPQHF; CDR3 length: 14; V gene: TRBV6-1; J gene: TRBJ1-5
CDR3 protein: CSVAVTTLYGYTF; CDR3 length: 13; V gene: TRBV29-1; J gene: TRBJ1-2
CDR3 protein: CASSPLTGQGGGYTF; CDR3 length: 15; V gene: TRBV18; J gene: TRBJ1-2
CDR3 protein: CASSIRSPDEQFF; CDR3 length: 13; V gene: TRBV19; J gene: TRBJ2-1
CDR3 protein: CASSQVSGLVNEQFF; CDR3 length: 15; V gene: TRBV4-1; J gene: TRBJ2-1
CDR3 protein: CASSLSGSAFRQHF; CDR3 length: 14; V gene: TRBV27; J gene: TRBJ1-5
CDR3 protein: CASSFGGRSTDTQYF; CDR3 length: 15; V gene: TRBV5-5; J gene: TRBJ2-3
CDR3 protein: CASSEMGQGVYGYTF; CDR3 length: 15; V gene: TRBV14; J gene: TRBJ1-2
CDR3 protein: CASSKTGGTGELFF; CDR3 length: 14; V gene: TRBV10-1; J gene: TRBJ2-2
CDR3 protein: CASSPTSRGMGWSADTQYF; CDR3 length: 19; V gene: TRBV19; J gene: TRBJ2-3
CDR3 protein: CASSDYNSYNEQFF; CDR3 length: 14; V gene: TRBV5-5; J gene: TRBJ2-1
CDR3 protein: CASSQERGDGYTF; CDR3 length: 13; V gene: TRBV4-2; J gene: TRBJ1-2
CDR3 protein: CATSRVGGRAREKLFF; CDR3 length: 16; V gene: TRBV15; J gene: TRBJ1-4
CDR3 protein: CASSLTANYGYTF; CDR3 length: 13; V gene: TRBV28; J gene: TRBJ1-2
CDR3 protein: CASTTTGTVNTEAFF; CDR3 length: 15; V gene: TRBV19; J gene: TRBJ1-1